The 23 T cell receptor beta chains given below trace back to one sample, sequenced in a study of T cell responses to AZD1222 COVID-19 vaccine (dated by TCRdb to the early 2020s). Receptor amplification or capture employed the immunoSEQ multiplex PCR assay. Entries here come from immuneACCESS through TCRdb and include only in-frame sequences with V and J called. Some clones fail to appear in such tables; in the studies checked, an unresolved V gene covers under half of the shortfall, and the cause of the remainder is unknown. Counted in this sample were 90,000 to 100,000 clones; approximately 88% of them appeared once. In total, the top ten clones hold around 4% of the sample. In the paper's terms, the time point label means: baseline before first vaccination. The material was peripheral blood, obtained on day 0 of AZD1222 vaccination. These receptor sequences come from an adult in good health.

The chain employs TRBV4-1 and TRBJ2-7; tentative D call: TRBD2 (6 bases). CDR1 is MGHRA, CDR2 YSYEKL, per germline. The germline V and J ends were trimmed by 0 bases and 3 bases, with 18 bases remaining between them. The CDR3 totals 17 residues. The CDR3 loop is CASSQDLGGGIFYEQYF. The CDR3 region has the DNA TGCGCCAGCAGCCAAGATCTGGGGGGTGGCATCTTCTACGAGCAGTACTTC.

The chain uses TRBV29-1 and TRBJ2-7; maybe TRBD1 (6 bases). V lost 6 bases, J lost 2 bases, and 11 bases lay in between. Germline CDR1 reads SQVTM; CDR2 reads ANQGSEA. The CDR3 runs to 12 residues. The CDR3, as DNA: TGCAGCGTCCGAACAGGGACCTACGAGCAGTACTTC. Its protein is CSVRTGTYEQYF.

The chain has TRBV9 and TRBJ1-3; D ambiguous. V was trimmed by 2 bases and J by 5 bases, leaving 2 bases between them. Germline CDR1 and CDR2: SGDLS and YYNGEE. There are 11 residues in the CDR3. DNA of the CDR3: TGTGCCAGCAGCGTTAGAAACACCATATATTTT. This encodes CASSVRNTIYF.

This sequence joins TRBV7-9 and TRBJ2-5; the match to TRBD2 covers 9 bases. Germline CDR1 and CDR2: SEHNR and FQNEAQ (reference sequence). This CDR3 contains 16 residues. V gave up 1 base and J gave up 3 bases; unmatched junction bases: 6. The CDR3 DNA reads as TGTGCCAGCAGCTTAGAAAGGATAGCGGGGGAAGAGACCCAGTACTTC. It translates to CASSLERIAGEETQYF.

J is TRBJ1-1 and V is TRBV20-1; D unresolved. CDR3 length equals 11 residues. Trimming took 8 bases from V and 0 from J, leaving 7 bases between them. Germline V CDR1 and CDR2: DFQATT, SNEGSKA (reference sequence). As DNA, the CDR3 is TGCAGTCAAACAGTGAACACTGAAGCTTTCTTT. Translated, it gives CSQTVNTEAFF.

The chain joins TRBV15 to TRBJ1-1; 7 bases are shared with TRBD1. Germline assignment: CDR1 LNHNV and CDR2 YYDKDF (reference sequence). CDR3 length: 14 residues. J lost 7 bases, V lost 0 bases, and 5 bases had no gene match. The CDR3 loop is CATSRDRGISEAFF. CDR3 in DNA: TGTGCCACCAGCAGAGACAGGGGGATCAGTGAAGCTTTCTTT.

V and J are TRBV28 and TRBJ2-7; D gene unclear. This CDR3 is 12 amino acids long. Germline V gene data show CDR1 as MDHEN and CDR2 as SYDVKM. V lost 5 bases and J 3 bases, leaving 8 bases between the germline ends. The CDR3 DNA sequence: TGTGCCAGCAGTCCTCCTTACTACGAGCAGTACTTC. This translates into CASSPPYYEQYF.

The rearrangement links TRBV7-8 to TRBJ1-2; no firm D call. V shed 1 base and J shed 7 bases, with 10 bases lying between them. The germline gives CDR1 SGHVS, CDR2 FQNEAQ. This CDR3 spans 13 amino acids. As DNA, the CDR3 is TGTGCCAGCAGCTTAGTTCGGGGAGGTGGCTACACCTTC. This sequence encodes CASSLVRGGGYTF.

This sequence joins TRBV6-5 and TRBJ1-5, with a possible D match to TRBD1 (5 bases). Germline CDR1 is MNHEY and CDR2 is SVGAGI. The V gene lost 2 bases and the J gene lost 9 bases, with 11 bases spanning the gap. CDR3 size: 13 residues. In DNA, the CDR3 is TGTGCCAGCAGTTACGATCTGGGGCTGCCCCAGCATTTT. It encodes CASSYDLGLPQHF.

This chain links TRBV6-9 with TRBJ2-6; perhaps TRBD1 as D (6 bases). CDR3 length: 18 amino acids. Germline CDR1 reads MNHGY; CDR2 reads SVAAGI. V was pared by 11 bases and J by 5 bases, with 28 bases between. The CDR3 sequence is CASRDRTYMWIRANVLTF. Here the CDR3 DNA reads TGTGCCTCCCGCGACAGGACCTATATGTGGATTAGGGCCAACGTCCTGACTTTC.

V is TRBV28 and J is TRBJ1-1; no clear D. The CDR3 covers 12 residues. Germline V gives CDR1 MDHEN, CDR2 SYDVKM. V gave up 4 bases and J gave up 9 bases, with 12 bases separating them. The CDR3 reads CASSYNYGKAFF. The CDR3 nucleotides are TGTGCCAGCAGTTATAACTACGGTAAAGCTTTCTTT.

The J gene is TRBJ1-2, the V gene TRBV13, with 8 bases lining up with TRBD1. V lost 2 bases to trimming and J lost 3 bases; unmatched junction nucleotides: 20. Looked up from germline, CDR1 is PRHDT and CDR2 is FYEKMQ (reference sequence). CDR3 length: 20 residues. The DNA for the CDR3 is TGTGCCAGCAGCTTATTCTCTGGGGGGCTCGCAGGGGGCGCTGACTATGGCTACACCTTC. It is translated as CASSLFSGGLAGGADYGYTF.

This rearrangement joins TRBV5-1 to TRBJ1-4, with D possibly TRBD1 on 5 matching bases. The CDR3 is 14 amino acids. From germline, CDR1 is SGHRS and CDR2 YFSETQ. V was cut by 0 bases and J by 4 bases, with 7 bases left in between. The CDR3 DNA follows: TGCGCCAGCAGCTTGGGACAGAGTAATGAAAAACTGTTTTTT. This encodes CASSLGQSNEKLFF.

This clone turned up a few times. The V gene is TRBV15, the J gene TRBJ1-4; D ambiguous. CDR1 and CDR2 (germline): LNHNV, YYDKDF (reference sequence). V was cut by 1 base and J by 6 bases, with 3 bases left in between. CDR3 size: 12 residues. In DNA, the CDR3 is TGTGCCACCAGCAGAGTCTATGAAAAACTGTTTTTT. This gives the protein CATSRVYEKLFF.

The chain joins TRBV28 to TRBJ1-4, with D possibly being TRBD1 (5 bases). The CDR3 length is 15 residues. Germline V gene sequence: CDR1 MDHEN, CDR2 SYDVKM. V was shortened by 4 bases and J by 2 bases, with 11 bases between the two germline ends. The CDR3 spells CASSSTGATNEKLFF. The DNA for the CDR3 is TGTGCCAGCAGTTCGACCGGGGCTACTAATGAAAAACTGTTTTTT.

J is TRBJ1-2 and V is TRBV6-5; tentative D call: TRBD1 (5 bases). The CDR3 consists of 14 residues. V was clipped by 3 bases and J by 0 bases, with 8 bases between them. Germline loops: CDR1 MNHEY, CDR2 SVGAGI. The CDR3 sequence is CASSYEGSNYGYTF. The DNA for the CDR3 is TGTGCCAGCAGTTATGAGGGGTCTAACTATGGCTACACCTTC.

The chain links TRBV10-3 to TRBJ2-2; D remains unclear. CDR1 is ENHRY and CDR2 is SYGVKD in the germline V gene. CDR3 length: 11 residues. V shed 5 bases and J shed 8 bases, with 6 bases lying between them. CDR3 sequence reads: CAISSGGELFF. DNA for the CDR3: TGTGCCATCAGTTCCGGGGGGGAGCTGTTTTTT.

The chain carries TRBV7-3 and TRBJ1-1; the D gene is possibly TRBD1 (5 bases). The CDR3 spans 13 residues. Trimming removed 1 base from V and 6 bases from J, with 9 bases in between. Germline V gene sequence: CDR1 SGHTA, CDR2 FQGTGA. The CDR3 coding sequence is TGTGCCAGCAGCTTAAGTTCGGGGGCTGAAGCTTTCTTT. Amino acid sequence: CASSLSSGAEAFF. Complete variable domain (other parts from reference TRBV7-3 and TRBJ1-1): GAGVSQTPSNKVTEKGKYVELRCDPISGHTALYWYRQSLGQGPEFLIYFQGTGAADDSGLPNDRFFAVRPEGSVSTLKIQRTERGDSAVYLCASSLSSGAEAFFGQGTRLTVV.

The CDR3 coding sequence is TGTGCCAGCAGCGGGGGCTCCTACTACAATGAGCAGTTCTTC. Residues: CASSGGSYYNEQFF. The chain has TRBV9 and TRBJ2-1; TRBD1 might be the D (5 bases). This CDR3 contains 14 residues. From germline, CDR1 is SGDLS and CDR2 YYNGEE. Trimming took 3 bases from V and 3 from J, leaving 10 bases between them.

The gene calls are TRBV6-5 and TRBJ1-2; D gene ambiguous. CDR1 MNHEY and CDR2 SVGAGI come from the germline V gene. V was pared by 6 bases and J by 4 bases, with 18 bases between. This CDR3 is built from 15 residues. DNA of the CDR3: TGTGCCAGCAGCGACCACCTGGAAGGTAGCTATGGCTACACCTTC. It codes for CASSDHLEGSYGYTF.

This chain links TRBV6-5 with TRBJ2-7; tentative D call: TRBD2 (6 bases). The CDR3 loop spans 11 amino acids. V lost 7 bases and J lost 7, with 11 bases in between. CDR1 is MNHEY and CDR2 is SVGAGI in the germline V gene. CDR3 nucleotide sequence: TGTGCCAGCACCGGGGGTCATGAGCAGTACTTC. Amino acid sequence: CASTGGHEQYF.

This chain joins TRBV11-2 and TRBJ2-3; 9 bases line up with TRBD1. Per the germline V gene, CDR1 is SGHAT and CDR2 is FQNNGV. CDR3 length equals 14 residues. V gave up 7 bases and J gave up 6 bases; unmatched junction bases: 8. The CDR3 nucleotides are TGTGCCAGCACATACAGGGGGCCCGGGGATACGCAGTATTTT. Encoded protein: CASTYRGPGDTQYF.

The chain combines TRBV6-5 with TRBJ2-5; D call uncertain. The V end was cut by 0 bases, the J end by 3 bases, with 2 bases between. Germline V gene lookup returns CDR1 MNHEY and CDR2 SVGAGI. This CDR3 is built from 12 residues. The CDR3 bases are TGTGCCAGCAGTTACTCGAAAGAGACCCAGTACTTC. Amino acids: CASSYSKETQYF.